This T cell receptor (beta chain) was obtained from a study of T cell responses to AZD1222 COVID-19 vaccine (dated by TCRdb to about 2021). Background on the whole study: A total of approximately 240 trial participants underwent TCR sequencing, of whom around 210 had received two doses of AZD1222 and around 26 had received two doses of the MenACWY control vaccine. Trial participants were enrolled into age subgroups of 18-55, 56-69 and 70-plus years, which contained about 160, 30 and 59 TCR-sequenced participants, respectively. The study at large found these results: The vaccine-associated CD4 TCRs covered the entire spike protein, and the dominant responses fell in regions 160-218 and 743-854. In the small 56-69-year group, the increase in depth fell short of significance, most likely because of low power. Nearly half of unique spike-specific TCRs reportedly recognized epitopes outside regions mutated in the B.1.351 and B.1.1.7 variants. Participants were mostly white British and included more females than males, and it was suggested by the authors that clonal diversity may have been underestimated. Spike-specific TCR breadth and depth rose significantly after two AZD1222 doses compared with day 0 and with MenACWY recipients. Conclusions about previously exposed vaccinees were limited because only six or seven AZD1222 recipients were SARS-CoV-2 seropositive at baseline. Because no samples from the day 14 peak response were available, repertoires could be characterized only after the peak T cell response.

The time point label, read with the paper, signifies: about 28 days (+/-7) after the second vaccine dose. What the treatment or condition label conveys for this sample: meningococcal conjugate vaccine given as trial control. The vaccinee samples were drawn from two UK trials, COV001 and COV002, one of which was a single-blind randomized controlled phase 2/3 trial testing AZD1222 (ChAdOx1 nCoV-19) in healthy adults. For TCRbeta chain sequencing, PBMC samples from trial participants were taken at day 0 and at day 28 after the second dose. The CDR3 regions of human TCRbeta chains were analyzed by immunosequencing. In the original analysis: Repertoire TCRs were checked for matches against a reference library of SARS-CoV-2-specific TCRs that had been generated using the MIRA antigen-specificity platform. Breadth meant the fraction of unique TCRs that were SARS-CoV-2-associated, whereas depth meant the fraction of total T cells that were SARS-CoV-2-associated. Using the MIRA data, every spike-specific TCR was mapped to the spike region that the TCR reacted to and assigned to either a CD4 or a CD8 class. Log10-transformed breadth and depth values were compared by one-way ANOVA with Sidak's multiple comparisons tests. This immuneACCESS table, as held by TCRdb, lists in-frame sequences with V and J called but not all clones. Of the missing ones, under half trace to an unresolved V gene in checked studies; the others have no known cause. The V and J calls and clone size were taken over from that table, and D and trimming were inferred from the DNA. The sample table lists roughly 180,000 clones, roughly 91% of them with a count of one. The biggest ten clones account for about 1% of the sample.

Remarks on this clone: The antigen it binds to is not known. No base qualities exist here, and no much larger clone lies one base off it.

V is reduced by 3 bases and J by 6 bases, leaving a spacing of 15 bases between them. For CDR1 and CDR2, the germline V gene lists MNHEY and SVGAGI. The cysteine opens and the phenylalanine closes a CDR3 of 15 amino acids. Of the read, only the CDR3 DNA is kept; its 45 bases are in frame from base 1. The source of this sequence is an adult who received the MenACWY meningococcal vaccine as a control. The sample here was peripheral blood, taken 28 days after the second dose of the MenACWY control vaccine. The chain is encoded by TRBV6-5 joined to TRBJ2-1; the D gene remains uncertain. Here is the DNA: TGTGCCAGCAGTTATTTGATGGCCAGTATCAATGAGCAGTTCTTC. Its amino acids are CASSYLMASINEQFF.